These T cell receptor beta chains were read from a single sample in a study of cytomegalovirus exposure and HLA in healthy donors. TCRdb's table, derived via immunoSEQ multiplex PCR, lists solely in-frame clones and lacks some. Altogether 150,000 to 200,000 clones are present, 70% to 80% being singletons, with the ten largest covering roughly 1.6%. The sample consisted of PBMCs. The source is a woman between 45 and 65 years old in good health and CMV-seronegative. Each CDR3 is given with its conserved first and last residue. A D gene is named only where the DNA matches it firmly. Rows may omit the clone size; those that give it use once, few, many or a size class.

CDR3nt	CDR3aa	abundance	d_gene	v_gene	j_gene
TGCGCCAGCAGCTTGGAGGGTAGCGGGATGAGCTCCTACGAGCAGTACTTC	CASSLEGSGMSSYEQYF	NA	TRBD2	TRBV5-1	TRBJ2-7
TGCGCCAGCAGCTCACAAGGGGTTACCTACAATGAGCAGTTCTTC	CASSSQGVTYNEQFF	NA	NA	TRBV5-1	TRBJ2-1
TGTGCCAGCAGCTTGACTCCGAGCGCGGAGACCCAGTACTTC	CASSLTPSAETQYF	NA	NA	TRBV7-3	TRBJ2-5
TGTGCCAGCAGCCCTGGGTCGGCAGGGAAGCTGTTTTTT	CASSPGSAGKLFF	once	NA	TRBV28	TRBJ2-2
TGCGCCAGCAGCTTAATAACAGGGGGTAATGGCTACACCTTC	CASSLITGGNGYTF	NA	TRBD1	TRBV5-1	TRBJ1-2
TGTGCCAGCAGCCCGGACACGAGCAATTCACCCCTCCACTTT	CASSPDTSNSPLHF	NA	NA	TRBV7-9	TRBJ1-6
TGTGCCAGCAGTTTAGGGGCGAGCAATGAGCAGTTCTTC	CASSLGASNEQFF	NA	NA	TRBV27	TRBJ2-1
TGTGCCAGCAGCTTGGGGGCTGACAGGGCCAATGAGCAGTTCTTC	CASSLGADRANEQFF	NA	TRBD1	TRBV5-4	TRBJ2-1
TGTGCCAGCAGCTTGAAAAACAGGGAGACTGAAGCTTTCTTT	CASSLKNRETEAFF	NA	NA	TRBV5-4	TRBJ1-1
TGCGCCAGCAGCTTCCGGACAGGGTCGTACGAGCAGTACTTC	CASSFRTGSYEQYF	NA	TRBD1	TRBV5-1	TRBJ2-7
TGTGCCAGCAGCTCATGGGGGACAGGGTTCTACGAGCAGTACTTC	CASSSWGTGFYEQYF	NA	TRBD1	TRBV7-2	TRBJ2-7
TGTGCCAGCAGGGAGACCGGCGGCAATCAGCCCCAGCATTTT	CASRETGGNQPQHF	once	NA	TRBV6-5	TRBJ1-5
TGTGCCAGCAGCCCCCGACAGGGGATCTACGAGCAGTACTTC	CASSPRQGIYEQYF	NA	TRBD1	TRBV9	TRBJ2-7
TGTGCCATCAGTGGAGCTCAGCTAGCGGGAGCCTACGAGCAGTACTTC	CAISGAQLAGAYEQYF	NA	TRBD2	TRBV10-3	TRBJ2-7
TGTGCCAGCCAAATGGGACTGACTGCGTACGAGCAGTACTTC	CASQMGLTAYEQYF	NA	NA	TRBV7-2	TRBJ2-7
TGTGCCAGTAGTATAGACTTACCAACTAGCACAGATACGCAGTATTTT	CASSIDLPTSTDTQYF	NA	NA	TRBV19	TRBJ2-3
TGTGCCAGCAGCTCTCGGGTCGGGACAGGGGGCAGAATGCTGGCCGGGGAGCTGTTTTTT	CASSSRVGTGGRMLAGELFF	NA	TRBD1	TRBV9	TRBJ2-2
TGTGCCAGCAGCCCAGGGGGGGGACAGGGATCACAGCCCCAGCATTTT	CASSPGGGQGSQPQHF	NA	TRBD1	TRBV7-2	TRBJ1-5
TGTGCCAGCAGCCAAGATCTTGGAAACACCATATATTTT	CASSQDLGNTIYF	NA	NA	TRBV14	TRBJ1-3
TGTGCCAGCAGTCCTGGACCGGGACTAGCGGGGTCTAGCACAGATACGCAGTATTTT	CASSPGPGLAGSSTDTQYF	NA	TRBD2	TRBV28	TRBJ2-3
TGTGCCAGCTCCAGGACAGCCAGTACAGATACGCAGTATTTT	CASSRTASTDTQYF	NA	NA	TRBV18	TRBJ2-3
TGTGCCAGCAGCTCTCAGCGGGTAGCCGGTGAGCAGTTCTTC	CASSSQRVAGEQFF	NA	NA	TRBV5-5	TRBJ2-1
TGTGCCAGCAGTTCACACCAGACAGTCAGCTCCGTGTACTACGAGCAGTACTTC	CASSSHQTVSSVYYEQYF	NA	NA	TRBV28	TRBJ2-7
TGCAGCGTTGAAAGGGGACTCAGGTACAATGAGCAGTTCTTC	CSVERGLRYNEQFF	once	NA	TRBV29-1	TRBJ2-1
TGTGCCAGCTCAGCTTGGATTCCGGGGTCGCGCTACGAGCAGTACTTC	CASSAWIPGSRYEQYF	NA	NA	TRBV5-6	TRBJ2-7
TGTGCCAGCAGCCCTTTCGGGGATGACACGGACACTGAAGCTTTCTTT	CASSPFGDDTDTEAFF	NA	NA	TRBV13	TRBJ1-1
TGTGCCAGCACTCGCAGGGCAATCTACGAGCAGTACTTC	CASTRRAIYEQYF	few	NA	TRBV2	TRBJ2-7
TGTGCCAGCAGTTACTCGAGCGGGCCCTATGGCTACACCTTC	CASSYSSGPYGYTF	NA	NA	TRBV6-5	TRBJ1-2
TGTGCCAGCAGCCCTTCGCACTCCTCTCCCGAGCAGTACTTC	CASSPSHSSPEQYF	once	NA	TRBV7-3	TRBJ2-7
TGTGCCAGCAGCCAAGATGGAGCTACCTACAATGAGCAGTTCTTC	CASSQDGATYNEQFF	once	NA	TRBV14	TRBJ2-1
TGTGCCAGCAGTACTCCGGGACAGGCCCAGCATTTT	CASSTPGQAQHF	NA	TRBD1	TRBV11-3	TRBJ1-5
TGTGCCAGCAGCGCCCGGGACAGGGGGTTGGAGACCCAGTACTTC	CASSARDRGLETQYF	NA	TRBD1	TRBV5-4	TRBJ2-5
TGCGCCACCAGGGACAGGGACATCGTTTCTGGGGCCAACGTCCTGACTTTC	CATRDRDIVSGANVLTF	NA	TRBD1	TRBV10-2	TRBJ2-6
TGTGCCAGCTCACGGGCAGGGAATAGGAATGAGCAGTTCTTC	CASSRAGNRNEQFF	NA	NA	TRBV18	TRBJ2-1
TGTGCCAGCAGTTTGTTTCTAGCTGTCGGGGAGCTGTTTTTT	CASSLFLAVGELFF	NA	NA	TRBV28	TRBJ2-2
TGTGCCAGCAGCTTAGAGCGGAGGGGAGATACGCAGTATTTT	CASSLERRGDTQYF	few	NA	TRBV7-2	TRBJ2-3
TGCGCCAGCAGCCCCGGCGGAGCGGGTTCGGGCCACGAGCAGTACTTC	CASSPGGAGSGHEQYF	NA	NA	TRBV5-1	TRBJ2-7
TGCGCCAGCAGCCGGGGTCGGACAGGGGGTAATTCACCCCTCCACTTT	CASSRGRTGGNSPLHF	few	TRBD1	TRBV4-3	TRBJ1-6
TGCGCCAGCAGCTTGGGGCAGGGGTCGAACAATGAGCAGTTCTTC	CASSLGQGSNNEQFF	NA	NA	TRBV5-1	TRBJ2-1
TGCAGCGTTGGTAGGGACAACAAAGCGACTGAAGCTTTCTTT	CSVGRDNKATEAFF	NA	NA	TRBV29-1	TRBJ1-1
TGTGCCAGCAGCGAATCCGGGACAGGGGTCGATCCGAACACCGGGGAGCTGTTTTTT	CASSESGTGVDPNTGELFF	NA	TRBD1	TRBV9	TRBJ2-2
TGTGCCAGTAGTATGGAGGCCCGGACAGTCGGTGGCTACACCTTC	CASSMEARTVGGYTF	NA	NA	TRBV19	TRBJ1-2
TGTGCCAGCTCACTTCTGGACAGATCTAGCAATCAGCCCCAGCATTTT	CASSLLDRSSNQPQHF	NA	NA	TRBV18	TRBJ1-5
TGTGCCAGCAGCCCGGGCGGGGGCTATGGCTACACCTTC	CASSPGGGYGYTF	NA	NA	TRBV14	TRBJ1-2
TGCGCCAGCAGCCGGTATTTACCGGGAGGCGACTACAATGAGCAGTTCTTC	CASSRYLPGGDYNEQFF	NA	TRBD2	TRBV4-3	TRBJ2-1
TGTGCCAGCAGCTTGGAGGGGTTCGACAGCAATCAGCCCCAGCATTTT	CASSLEGFDSNQPQHF	NA	NA	TRBV5-8	TRBJ1-5
TGTGCCAGCAGTGCTAGCACCCAAGAGACCCAGTACTTC	CASSASTQETQYF	NA	NA	TRBV2	TRBJ2-5
TGTGCCAGCAGTTCTCCTGGGCGCACTGAAGCTTTCTTT	CASSSPGRTEAFF	few	NA	TRBV6-5	TRBJ1-1
TGTGCCAGCAGACGGGACAGGGCTGGAAACACCATATATTTT	CASRRDRAGNTIYF	NA	TRBD1	TRBV6-5	TRBJ1-3